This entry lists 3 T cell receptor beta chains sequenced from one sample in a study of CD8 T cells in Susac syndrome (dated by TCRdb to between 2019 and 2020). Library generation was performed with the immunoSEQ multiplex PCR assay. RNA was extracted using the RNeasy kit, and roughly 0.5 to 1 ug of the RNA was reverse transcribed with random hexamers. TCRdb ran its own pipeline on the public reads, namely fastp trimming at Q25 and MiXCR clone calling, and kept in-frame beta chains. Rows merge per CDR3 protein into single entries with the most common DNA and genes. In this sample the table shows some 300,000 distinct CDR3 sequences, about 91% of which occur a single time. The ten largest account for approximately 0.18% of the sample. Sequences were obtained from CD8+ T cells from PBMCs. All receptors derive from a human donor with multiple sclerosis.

The CDR3 loop reads CSVRDIGPYEQYF. In DNA form, the CDR3 reads TGCAGCGTTCGGGACATTGGGCCCTACGAGCAGTACTTC. The chain uses TRBV29-1 and TRBJ2-7; tentatively, D is TRBD1 (6 bases). Germline CDR1 SQVTM, CDR2 ANQGSEA. The CDR3 has 13 amino acids. V lost 5 bases, J lost 2 bases, and 13 bases lay in between.

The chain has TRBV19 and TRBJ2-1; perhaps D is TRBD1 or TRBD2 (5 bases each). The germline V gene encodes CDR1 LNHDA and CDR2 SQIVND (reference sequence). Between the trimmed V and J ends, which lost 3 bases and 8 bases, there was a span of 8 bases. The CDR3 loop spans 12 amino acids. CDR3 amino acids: CASSIGADEQFF. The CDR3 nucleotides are TGTGCCAGTAGTATCGGGGCCGATGAGCAGTTCTTC. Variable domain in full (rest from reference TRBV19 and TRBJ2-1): DGGITQSPKYLFRKEGQNVTLSCEQNLNHDAMYWYRQDPGQGLRLIYYSQIVNDFQKGDIAEGYSVSREKKESFPLTVTSAQKNPTAFYLCASSIGADEQFFGPGTRLTVL.

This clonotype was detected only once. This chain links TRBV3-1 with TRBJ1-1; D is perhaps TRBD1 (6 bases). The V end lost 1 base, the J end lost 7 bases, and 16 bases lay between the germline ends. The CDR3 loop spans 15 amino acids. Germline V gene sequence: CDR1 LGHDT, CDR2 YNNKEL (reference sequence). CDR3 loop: CASSQGTGTRNEAFF. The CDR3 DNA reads TGTGCCAGCAGCCAAGGGACCGGGACACGAAATGAAGCTTTCTTT.